This T cell receptor beta chain was retrieved from a study of T cells after yellow fever vaccination. In the study overall: Fractions of low cell number were prepared using SMART-Seq v4 Ultra Low Input.

This clonotype has a count of ten or more. Its specificity is not known. Trimming removed 2 bases at V and 5 bases at J, with 12 bases between. This CDR3 is built from 14 residues. Germline V gives CDR1 SGHTA, CDR2 FQGNSA. Whole-study results and caveats: A weaker secondary response peaked on day 5, the primary on day 15. At under 98% for CD4 and almost 90% for CD8, most primary-vaccination clones showed up again after the booster. Relatively few clonotypes were ones that appeared in both CD4 and CD8 compartments.

Each CDR3 protein gets one entry after TCRdb re-called the 5' RACE reads with MiXCR. The table has about 220,000 distinct CDR3 sequences, approximately 3.3% seen once. This specimen consisted of CD4+ T cells sorted from PBMCs, obtained 10 days after the yellow fever booster vaccination. The clonotype originates from a man younger than 35 who received the YFV17D yellow fever vaccine. The rearrangement links TRBV7-2 to TRBJ2-5, with unresolved D. This CDR3 is CASSLQPIRETQYF. CDR3 in DNA: TGTGCCAGCAGCTTACAACCAATCCGGGAGACCCAGTACTTC.